This T cell receptor beta chain was sequenced for a study of blood T cell repertoires in COVID-19. On the study more broadly: Material from acute and convalescent COVID-19 was sourced from the United States, Italy and Spain. From T cells, B-cell-depleted T cells, or PBMCs came the material, which was cDNA or gDNA.

Germline values: CDR1 SGHAT, CDR2 FQNNGV. There are 14 residues in the CDR3. Losses at the gene ends were 5 bases for V and 7 bases for J; bases not matched to a gene: 9. In the original processing: By means of reference gene primer amplification, nucleated cell counts were estimated. TCRdb's copy holds only in-frame clones and misses some; the assay was immunoSEQ multiplex PCR. That table supplies the V and J calls and clone size; D and trimming were determined from the DNA. Among a few hundred thousand clones listed, 70% to 90% were seen once. Material for sequencing was peripheral blood. This receptor was taken from a man aged 25-40 years with active or convalescent COVID-19. The rearrangement joins TRBV11-2 to TRBJ2-7, with TRBD1 identical over 9 bases. CDR3 amino acids: CASSNWDRDGEQYF. DNA of the CDR3: TGTGCCAGCAGCAACTGGGACAGGGATGGAGAGCAGTACTTC.